The source of this T cell receptor (beta chain) is a study of HIV-infected children after antiretroviral therapy interruption. As for the study in general: Most participating children were previously exposed to EBV and CMV.

General study findings and limits: After treatment interruption started, naive CD4+ CDR3 overlap across time points dropped.

V was cut by 4 bases and J by 1 base, with 11 bases left in between. Per the germline V gene, CDR1 is DFQATT and CDR2 is SNEGSKA (reference sequence). The CDR3 is 14 amino acids. The TCR library was built from RNA with a 3' RACE protocol and unique molecular identifiers. Each CDR3 protein gets one entry after TCRdb re-called the 3' RACE reads with MiXCR. The sample records 40,000 to 55,000 distinct CDR3 sequences, around 4.1% being singletons. The sample holds many counts of this clonotype. Its specificity is not known. Treatment described: PENTA 11 planned treatment interruption arm or continuous ART arm. Participants had taken at least three-drug ART for at least 24 weeks. At least 5 million viable PBMCs were required per cryopreserved sample.

The source material was CD45RA+ CD4+ T cells from PBMCs, pooled from several time points, sampled from a donor given antiretroviral therapy, either interrupted or continuous. Subset meaning: naive CD4+ CD45RA+ CD45RO- T cells. The receptor's source is a pool of human donors with HIV. The chain combines TRBV20-1 with TRBJ2-1; D ambiguous. CDR3 nucleotides: TGCAGTGCTAACCCTCCCGGATCCTACAATGAGCAGTTCTTC. As protein: CSANPPGSYNEQFF.